The present entry profiles one T cell receptor (beta chain) with its context. The antigen remains undetermined. The germline V gene has CDR1 LNHDA and CDR2 SQIVND (reference sequence). V trimming: 5 bases; J trimming: 1 base; junction bases outside the gene matches: 7. The CDR3 sequence is 15 residues long. The PCR contained 60 Vbeta and 13 Jbeta primers. Sequencing used immunoSEQ multiplex PCR; TCRdb keeps in-frame clones, though not all of them. The repertoire consists of about 160,000 clones, with around four fifths occurring once and the leading ten covering 1.3%. These data are taken from a study of cytomegalovirus exposure and HLA in healthy donors. Broader study findings: Accurate prediction of most subjects' HLA-A and HLA-B alleles from TCR beta sequences was reported. Despite most TCR sequences being rare, some public TCRs occurred in many donors. Later analysis identified about 15,000 TCR beta sequences associated with HLA alleles, using a false discovery rate threshold of 0.05. In vitro data verified a few CMV-associated chains as specific for CMV antigens.

The chain employs TRBV19 and TRBJ1-2, with TRBD1 identical over 7 bases. Sequenced material: PBMCs. The clonotype was recovered from a woman between 50 and 59 years old in good health and CMV-seronegative. CDR3: CASSPPGGRNYGYTF. The CDR3 region has the DNA TGTGCCAGTAGTCCCCCAGGGGGGCGTAACTATGGCTACACCTTC.